The clone carrying this TCR beta chain was found a few times. Antigen unknown. The data were taken from a study of cytomegalovirus exposure and HLA in healthy donors. Study-wide context: A later analysis reported the same platform for the 110 or so validation repertoires and the 666 first-cohort repertoires.

V was clipped by 2 bases and J by 5 bases; unmatched bases: 3. Germline V gene data show CDR1 as MNHEY and CDR2 as SMNVEV (reference sequence). The length of the CDR3 is 14 residues. Here immunoSEQ multiplex PCR was the method, and the copy in TCRdb shows in-frame clones only, minus some. This sample has 150,000 to 200,000 clones, with 81% found just once. Study findings and constraints: The TCR clusters that emerged in the first cohort tended, a later analysis found, to co-occur in the approximately 110 validation repertoires. Diagnosis of cytomegalovirus status made by the classifier reportedly showed high specificity and sensitivity. Listed as cytomegalovirus-associated were 150 to 200 TCR beta chains.

Sequencing was carried out using PBMCs. V and J are TRBV27 and TRBJ1-2; 9 positions match TRBD1. This receptor was obtained from a woman aged 25 to 39 in good health and CMV-seronegative. CDR3 DNA: TGTGCCAGCAGTTTAAGACAGGGGGTATATGGCTACACCTTC. This sequence encodes CASSLRQGVYGYTF.